The 17 T cell receptor beta chains given below trace back to one sample, sequenced in a study of spatial heterogeneity in lung cancer. As to time point: sample taken at primary tumor resection. A single record per CDR3 protein comes from TCRdb applying MiXCR to the 5' RACE reads. The data contain some 25,000 distinct CDR3 sequences, around 4.7% of them seen just once; the ten biggest clones take up roughly 5%. The material sequenced was PBMCs, taken at surgery. These receptors were obtained from a male donor with early-stage non-small cell lung cancer.

In this sample, this clonotype turned up many times. The chain recombines TRBV6-2 or TRBV6-3 with TRBJ2-7, with 9 bases identical to TRBD2. The junction had 3 bases not matched to a gene; V was cut back by 2 bases and J by 4 bases. The CDR3 runs 14 residues. Germline assignment: CDR1 MNHEY and CDR2 SVGEGT. The CDR3 sequence is CASSYGLALYEQYF. The DNA for the CDR3 is TGTGCCAGCAGTTACGGACTAGCGCTATACGAGCAGTACTTC.

In its sample, this clonotype was seen many times. J is TRBJ2-1 and V is TRBV18, with D unclear. The CDR3 is made up of 12 amino acids. With 3 bases removed from V and 8 bases from J, the gap between germline ends came to 8 bases. Germline CDR1 KGHSH, CDR2 LQKENI. Here the CDR3 DNA reads TGTGCCAGCTCACCCGTTGAAGATGAGCAGTTCTTC. Protein: CASSPVEDEQFF.

This clonotype was recorded once. This chain joins TRBV5-1 and TRBJ2-5; D is undetermined. The CDR3 runs 11 residues. CDR1 is SGHRS and CDR2 is YFSETQ in the germline V gene. The V end was cut by 5 bases, the J end by 2 bases, with 4 bases between. The CDR3 DNA reads TGCGCCAGCAGGCGACAAGAGACCCAGTACTTC. This encodes CASRRQETQYF.

This clonotype was seen at least ten times. The gene calls are TRBV20-1 and TRBJ2-7; unclear D gene. V lost 3 bases and J lost 0, with 9 bases in between. The length of the CDR3 is 13 residues. The germline V gene encodes CDR1 DFQATT and CDR2 SNEGSKA (reference sequence). CDR3 loop: CSASPAVSYEQYF. As DNA, the CDR3 is TGCAGTGCTAGCCCCGCGGTCTCCTACGAGCAGTACTTC.

This clonotype was recorded many times. The chain couples TRBV27 to TRBJ2-2, with D perhaps matching TRBD2 (6 bases). V lost 5 bases and J lost 4, with 14 bases in between. The CDR3 sequence is 15 residues long. Germline V gives CDR1 MNHEY, CDR2 SMNVEV (reference sequence). CDR3 coding DNA: TGTGCCAGCAGTGCGGGACCAGCGGCCACCGGGGAGCTGTTTTTT. Amino acid sequence: CASSAGPAATGELFF.

This clonotype has ten or more counts. The rearrangement uses TRBV7-4 and TRBJ2-5; TRBD1 agrees at 8 bases. The CDR3 has 16 amino acids. V lost 2 bases and J lost 2; bases outside the gene matches: 7. Per germline, CDR1 SGHVT and CDR2 SQSDAQ. The chain's CDR3 is CASSLMTGVAQETQYF. In DNA form, the CDR3 reads TGTGCCAGCAGCTTAATGACAGGGGTGGCACAAGAGACCCAGTACTTC.

This clonotype was recorded many times. CDR3 residues: CSVGTSGKDTQYF. CDR3 in DNA: TGCAGCGTCGGGACTAGCGGGAAAGATACGCAGTATTTT. This chain connects TRBV29-1 to TRBJ2-3, with TRBD2 matching 13 bases. Trimming cost V 6 bases and J 5 bases; bases outside gene matches: 2. Germline-derived CDR1 and CDR2 are SQVTM and ANQGSEA. The CDR3 extends over 13 amino acids.

This clonotype was seen at least ten times. The V and J genes are TRBV6-6 and TRBJ2-7; D possibly corresponds to TRBD1 (6 bases). V was trimmed by 5 bases and J by 3 bases, leaving 11 bases between them. Germline V gene data show CDR1 as MNHNY and CDR2 as SVGAGI (reference sequence). The CDR3 runs to 13 residues. The CDR3 region is CASSPGHIYEQYF. CDR3 nucleotide sequence: TGTGCCAGCAGTCCGGGACACATCTACGAGCAGTACTTC.

The sample holds many counts of this clonotype. The V call is TRBV6-6, the J call TRBJ2-7, with a possible D match to TRBD1 (5 bases). This CDR3 contains 12 residues. Trimming removed 6 bases at V and 4 bases at J, with 10 bases between. Germline CDR1 MNHNY, CDR2 SVGAGI (reference sequence). CDR3 loop: CASSPTVYEQYF. CDR3 sequence (DNA): TGTGCCAGCAGCCCGACAGTTTACGAGCAGTACTTC.

Ten or more counts support this clonotype. The chain combines TRBV19 with TRBJ2-5, with a tentative D call TRBD1 (6 bases). V gave up 6 bases and J gave up 6 bases, with 17 bases separating them. There are 14 residues in the CDR3. Germline V gene sequence: CDR1 LNHDA, CDR2 SQIVND (reference sequence). CDR3 DNA sequence: TGTGCCAGTAGCGCAAACAGGGATGTTAAGACCCAGTACTTC. Translating gives CASSANRDVKTQYF.

This clonotype has a count of ten or more. The J gene is TRBJ1-4, the V gene TRBV4-2; D not resolved. Deletions cut 0 bases from V and 10 bases from J, with 6 bases between. The germline CDR1 and CDR2 sequences are LGHNA and YNFKEQ. This CDR3 is built from 12 residues. The CDR3 nucleotides read TGTGCCAGCAGCCAAGACAGGAGAAAACTGTTTTTT. It is translated as CASSQDRRKLFF.

In this sample, this clonotype turned up many times. This chain links TRBV6-6 with TRBJ2-2; D possibly matches TRBD1 or TRBD2 (5 bases each). The CDR3 totals 15 residues. With 2 bases removed from V and 7 bases from J, the gap between germline ends came to 14 bases. Germline V lookup: CDR1 MNHNY, CDR2 SVGAGI (reference sequence). CDR3 DNA sequence: TGTGCCAGCAGTTACGTGGTGGGGGTTCGCGGGGAGCTGTTTTTT. This gives the protein CASSYVVGVRGELFF.

This clonotype was recorded at least ten times. The chain links TRBV19 to TRBJ2-1; 9 bases align to TRBD2. The V segment lost 4 bases and the J segment 7 bases; nucleotides outside the gene matches: 14. Germline V gene sequence: CDR1 LNHDA, CDR2 SQIVND (reference sequence). The CDR3 is 17 amino acids. CDR3 amino acids: CASSRRTSAPEGNEQFF. DNA for the CDR3: TGTGCCAGTAGTAGACGGACTAGCGCACCTGAAGGGAATGAGCAGTTCTTC.

This clonotype has a count of ten or more. The V gene is TRBV7-2, the J gene TRBJ2-1; 10 positions match TRBD2. This CDR3 has 15 residues. After removal of 3 bases from V and 9 bases from J, the junction contained 8 bases not matched to a gene. Germline V lookup: CDR1 SGHTA, CDR2 FQGNSA. The CDR3 spells CASSLKRGGLGEQFF. CDR3 DNA sequence: TGTGCCAGCAGCTTGAAGCGGGGGGGCCTTGGTGAGCAGTTCTTC.

This clonotype was seen at least ten times. The chain uses TRBV27 and TRBJ1-3, with D possibly matching TRBD1 (5 bases). V was trimmed by 2 bases and J by 0 bases, leaving 14 bases between them. The V gene's germline CDR1 is MNHEY and CDR2 SMNVEV (reference sequence). This CDR3 spans 17 amino acids. CDR3 DNA: TGTGCCAGCAGTTTAATAGGGGCGTCGGGCTCTGGAAACACCATATATTTT. Amino acids: CASSLIGASGSGNTIYF.

This clonotype was detected ten times or more. The chain combines TRBV6-5 with TRBJ1-2, with TRBD1 identical over 7 bases. V lost 6 bases to trimming and J lost 5 bases; unmatched junction nucleotides: 18. The CDR3 sequence is 17 residues long. The germline V gene has CDR1 MNHEY and CDR2 SVGAGI. The CDR3 DNA reads as TGTGCCAGCAGGGGCCGGGACAGCCATTTATATCAGTATGGCTACACCTTC. Protein sequence: CASRGRDSHLYQYGYTF.

This clonotype came up many times. CDR3 DNA: TGTGCCAGCAGTTTATTGCAGGGGAACATTCAGTACTTC. Protein sequence: CASSLLQGNIQYF. The chain uses TRBV28 and TRBJ2-4, with D possibly matching TRBD1 (6 bases). Trimming cost V 1 base and J 7 bases, with 8 bases left between them. CDR3 length equals 13 residues. Germline-derived CDR1 and CDR2 are MDHEN and SYDVKM.